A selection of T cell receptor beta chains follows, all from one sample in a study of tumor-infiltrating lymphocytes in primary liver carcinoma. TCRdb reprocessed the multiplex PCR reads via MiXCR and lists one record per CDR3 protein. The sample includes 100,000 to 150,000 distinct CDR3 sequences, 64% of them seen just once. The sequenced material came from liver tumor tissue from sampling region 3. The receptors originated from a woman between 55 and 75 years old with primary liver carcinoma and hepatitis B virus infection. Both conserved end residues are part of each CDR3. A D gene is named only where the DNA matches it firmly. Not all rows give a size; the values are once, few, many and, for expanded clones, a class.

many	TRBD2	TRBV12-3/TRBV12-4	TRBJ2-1	CASRGTSGRFLEQFF	TGTGCCAGCAGGGGGACTAGCGGGAGGTTCCTCGAGCAGTTCTTC
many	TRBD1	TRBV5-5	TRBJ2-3	CASSPGTGFADTQYF	TGTGCCAGCAGCCCAGGGACAGGGTTCGCAGATACGCAGTATTTT
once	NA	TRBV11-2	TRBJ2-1	CASSLQISALGVSYNEQFF	TGCGCCAGCAGCTTGCAGATTAGCGCCTTAGGGGTCTCCTACAATGAGCAGTTCTTC
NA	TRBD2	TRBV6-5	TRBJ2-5	CVSSYSILAGPQETQYF	TGTGTCAGCAGTTACTCGATACTAGCGGGCCCTCAGGAGACCCAGTACTTC
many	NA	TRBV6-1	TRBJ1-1	CASNPGVLRAFF	TGTGCCAGCAATCCAGGGGTGTTAAGAGCTTTCTTT
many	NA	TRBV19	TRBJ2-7	CASSNGDRQYF	TGTGCCAGTAGTAACGGTGATAGGCAGTACTTC
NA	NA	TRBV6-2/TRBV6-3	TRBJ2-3	CATSYSFARIDTQYF	TGTGCCACCAGCTACTCGTTCGCTCGAATAGATACGCAGTATTTT
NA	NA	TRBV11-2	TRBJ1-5	CASSLRDVSSQPQHF	TGTGCTAGCAGCCTCAGGGACGTGAGCAGTCAGCCCCAGCATTTT
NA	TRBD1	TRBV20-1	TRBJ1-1	CRITRTGHTEAFF	TGCAGAATAACCAGGACAGGGCACACTGAAGCTTTCTTT
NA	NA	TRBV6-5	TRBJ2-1	CVSSYGAYNEQFF	TGTGTCAGCAGTTACGGGGCATACAATGAGCAGTTCTTC
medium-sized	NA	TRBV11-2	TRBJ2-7	CASSLEGGGTREQYF	TGTGCCAGCAGCTTAGAAGGGGGAGGGACTCGCGAGCAGTACTTC
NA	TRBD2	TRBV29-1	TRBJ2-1	CSVADPTSALYNEEFF	TGCAGCGTTGCAGACCCCACTAGCGCACTATACAATGAGGAGTTCTTC
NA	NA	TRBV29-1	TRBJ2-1	CSLRTRGPYSEQFF	TGCAGCTTGAGGACAAGGGGACCCTACAGTGAGCAGTTCTTC
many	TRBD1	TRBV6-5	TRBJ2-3	CASSHFSPGQGADTQYF	TGTGCCAGCAGTCATTTCTCTCCGGGACAGGGGGCCGATACGCAGTATTTT
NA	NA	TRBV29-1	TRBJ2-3	CSVEALGRVGVNTDTQYF	TGCAGCGTTGAAGCGTTGGGCAGGGTAGGGGTCAACACAGATACGCAGTATTTT
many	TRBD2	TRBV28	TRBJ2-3	CATQAGSDTQYF	TGTGCCACCCAAGCGGGGAGCGATACGCAGTATTTT
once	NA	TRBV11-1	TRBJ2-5	CASSLSVRVRETQYF	TGTGCCAGCAGCTTGAGTGTACGGGTTAGAGAGACCCAGTACTTC
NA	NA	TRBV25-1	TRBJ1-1	CASSEYEGTEAFF	TGTGCCAGCAGTGAATATGAGGGTACTGAAGCTTTCTTT
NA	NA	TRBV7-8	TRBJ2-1	CVSSPGRLPFYNEQFF	TGTGTCAGCAGCCCCGGGAGACTACCCTTTTACAATGAGCAGTTCTTC
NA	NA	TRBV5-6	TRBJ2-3	CASSLLGTSSTDAQYF	TGTGCCAGTAGCTTGTTAGGCACCTCTAGCACAGATGCGCAGTATTTT